A single sample is the source of the 18 T cell receptor beta chains below, sequenced in a study of cytotoxic CD8 clonotypes in ibrutinib-treated CLL. Generated by immunoSEQ multiplex PCR, the TCRdb table keeps only in-frame clones and is missing some. Seen here are 45,000 to 50,000 clones, roughly 53% observed once, and the top ten hold around a third. Sequencing used PBMCs, obtained after 12 months of ibrutinib treatment. The source of these receptors is a human donor with chronic lymphocytic leukemia.

J is TRBJ2-5 and V is TRBV9, with 7 bases lining up with TRBD1. This CDR3 is 16 amino acids long. The V segment lost 3 bases and the J segment 4 bases; nucleotides outside the gene matches: 12. Germline CDR1 SGDLS, CDR2 YYNGEE. The CDR3, as DNA: TGTGCCAGCAGCGCCTCCGGGACAGAGATTAGAGAGACCCAGTACTTC. Its protein is CASSASGTEIRETQYF.

The genes are TRBV2 and TRBJ1-1; 7 bases align to TRBD1. This CDR3 spans 14 amino acids. Germline values: CDR1 SNHLY, CDR2 FYNNEI. V was pared by 5 bases and J by 4 bases, with 7 bases of the junction left unmatched. CDR3 nucleotides: TGTGCCAGCAGTTCGACAGGGCTGGGCACTGAAGCTTTCTTT. This gives the protein CASSSTGLGTEAFF.

The sample holds a few counts of this clone. The chain couples TRBV7-9 to TRBJ2-7; D is unresolved. The V end was cut by 5 bases, the J end by 9 bases, with 14 bases between. The germline CDR1 and CDR2 sequences are SEHNR and FQNEAQ (reference sequence). The CDR3 has 12 residues. The DNA of the CDR3 is TGTGCCAGCAGCCAGGACCGGGTAGGGCAGTACTTC. As protein: CASSQDRVGQYF.

As to this clone: The sample carries other DNA sequences with the same CDR3. The V and J genes are TRBV7-9 and TRBJ2-3, with D perhaps TRBD1 (5 bases). V gave up 5 bases and J gave up 0 bases, with 9 bases separating them. In germline, CDR1 is SEHNR, CDR2 FQNEAQ (reference sequence). This CDR3 region has 14 residues. This chain's CDR3 is CASSPRGSTDTQYF. CDR3 nucleotides: TGTGCCAGCAGCCCAAGGGGTAGCACAGATACGCAGTATTTT. Drawing the rest from reference TRBV7-9 and TRBJ2-3, the complete variable domain is DTGVSQNPRHKITKRGQNVTFRCDPISEHNRLYWYRQTLGQGPEFLTYFQNEAQLEKSRLLSDRFSAERPKGSFSTLEIQRTEQGDSAMYLCASSPRGSTDTQYFGPGTRLTVL.

This clone was observed at least ten times. Here the CDR3 reads CASSDAGTGGIQPQHF. Written as DNA, the CDR3 is TGTGCCAGCAGCGACGCCGGGACAGGGGGCATTCAGCCCCAGCATTTT. V is TRBV7-9 and J is TRBJ1-5; 12 bases align to TRBD1. V gave up 5 bases and J gave up 6 bases; unmatched junction bases: 8. The germline V gene has CDR1 SEHNR and CDR2 FQNEAQ (reference sequence). This CDR3 comprises 16 residues.

This clone was observed once. The chain links TRBV29-1 to TRBJ1-2; TRBD1 agrees at 8 bases. The germline CDR1 and CDR2 sequences are SQVTM and ANQGSEA. The CDR3 is made up of 16 amino acids. V was pared by 4 bases and J by 5 bases, with 15 bases of the junction left unmatched. Written as DNA, the CDR3 is TGCAGCGTTGGGGCCGGGGGGACAGGTACCTCGTATGGCTACACCTTC. Translation: CSVGAGGTGTSYGYTF.

The genes are TRBV27 and TRBJ1-1; 12 bases are a match to TRBD1. J lost 9 bases, V lost 1 base, and 3 bases had no gene match. CDR1 MNHEY and CDR2 SMNVEV come from the germline V gene (reference sequence). The length of the CDR3 is 14 residues. This chain's CDR3 is CASSLYRDRGQAFF. The CDR3 nucleotides read TGTGCCAGCAGTTTATACCGGGACAGGGGGCAAGCTTTCTTT.

The V and J genes are TRBV29-1 and TRBJ2-3, with unresolved D. The CDR3 consists of 14 residues. CDR1 is SQVTM and CDR2 is ANQGSEA in the germline V gene. With 5 bases removed from V and 3 bases from J, the gap between germline ends came to 15 bases. Here the CDR3 DNA reads TGCAGCGTTCGCTTCGACGACGGAACAGATACGCAGTATTTT. It encodes CSVRFDDGTDTQYF.

This CDR3 is CASSQLPGLAYYEQYF. CDR3 DNA: TGCGCCAGCAGCCAACTTCCGGGACTAGCGTACTACGAGCAGTACTTC. The rearrangement uses TRBV4-1 and TRBJ2-7; 10 positions agree with TRBD2. The CDR3 runs to 16 residues. Germline loops: CDR1 MGHRA, CDR2 YSYEKL. J gave up 3 bases and V 2 bases, and 7 bases lay outside the gene matches.

V gene TRBV15 combines with J gene TRBJ2-1; possibly TRBD2 for D (5 bases). The CDR3 is made up of 17 amino acids. V lost 4 bases, J lost 4 bases, and 20 bases lay in between. CDR1 and CDR2 (germline): LNHNV, YYDKDF (reference sequence). Here the CDR3 reads CATSTPIVGEGYNEQFF. The CDR3, as DNA: TGTGCCACCAGCACCCCTATCGTGGGAGAGGGTTACAATGAGCAGTTCTTC.

The CDR3 loop reads CASSADRNQPQHF. CDR3 sequence (DNA): TGTGCCAGCAGCGCGGACAGAAATCAGCCCCAGCATTTT. The J gene is TRBJ1-5, the V gene TRBV6-4, with D tentatively TRBD1 (6 bases). Looked up from germline, CDR1 is MRHNA and CDR2 is SNTAGT. This CDR3 comprises 13 residues. V lost 6 bases, J lost 4 bases, and 10 bases lay in between.

This clone was observed a handful of times. V and J are TRBV5-4 and TRBJ1-2; 8 bases map to TRBD1. The CDR3 is 13 residues long. Germline CDR1 and CDR2: SGHNT and YYREEE (reference sequence). After removal of 3 bases from V and 4 bases from J, the junction contained 2 bases not matched to a gene. The CDR3 reads CASSSTGGYGYTF. The CDR3 nucleotides are TGTGCCAGCAGCTCAACAGGGGGCTATGGCTACACCTTC.

This clone was counted between two and nine times. This sequence joins TRBV6-1 and TRBJ2-5; a weak D match, TRBD2 (7 bases). The CDR3 consists of 18 residues. With 1 base removed from V and 0 bases from J, the gap between germline ends came to 18 bases. Per the germline V gene, CDR1 is MNHNS and CDR2 is SASEGT. DNA of the CDR3: TGTGCCAGCAGTGAAGTAATAATTGCGGGGGCTAACCAAGAGACCCAGTACTTC. It translates to CASSEVIIAGANQETQYF.

V and J are TRBV6-1 and TRBJ1-5; perhaps TRBD1 as D (5 bases). The ends were cut back, 6 bases at V and 5 bases at J, with 17 bases in the middle. Germline CDR1 MNHNS, CDR2 SASEGT. The CDR3 runs 15 residues. The CDR3 nucleotides read TGTGCCAGCAGCAGGAGGGCAGGGCGAGATCAGCCCCAGCATTTT. Its translation: CASSRRAGRDQPQHF.

The chain recombines TRBV6-1 with TRBJ1-2; 7 bases match TRBD1. The CDR3 length is 14 residues. Looked up from germline, CDR1 is MNHNS and CDR2 is SASEGT. With V trimmed by 5 bases and J by 3 bases, 6 bases remained unmatched. The CDR3 sequence: CASSPADRYYGYTF. In DNA form, the CDR3 reads TGTGCCAGCAGTCCCGCGGACAGGTACTATGGCTACACCTTC.

In its sample, this clone was seen once. The chain couples TRBV15 to TRBJ1-6, with TRBD1 as a possible D gene (5 bases). Germline V gene data show CDR1 as LNHNV and CDR2 as YYDKDF (reference sequence). Trimming took off 0 bases at V and 7 bases at J, with 10 bases between the two ends. The CDR3 sequence is 15 residues long. The CDR3 DNA reads TGTGCCACCAGCAGAGAGGGGGGAGGAAATTCACCCCTCCACTTT. This sequence encodes CATSREGGGNSPLHF.

This clone has just a few counts. The chain employs TRBV14 and TRBJ2-3; 11 bases align to TRBD2. The V gene end was trimmed by 0 bases and the J gene end by 5 bases; junction bases not matched to a gene: 4. Germline V gene sequence: CDR1 SGHDN, CDR2 FVKESK. The CDR3 loop spans 16 amino acids. The CDR3 nucleotides are TGTGCCAGCAGCCAAGACTTACTAGCGGGAGTAGATACGCAGTATTTT. Translated, it gives CASSQDLLAGVDTQYF. The variable domain in full, with the rest retrieved from reference TRBV14 and TRBJ2-3, is EAGVTQFPSHSVIEKGQTVTLRCDPISGHDNLYWYRRVMGKEIKFLLHFVKESKQDESGMPNNRFLAERTGGTYSTLKVQPAELEDSGVYFCASSQDLLAGVDTQYFGPGTRLTVL.

This clone was picked up a small number of times. The V gene is TRBV28, the J gene TRBJ1-5, with 8 bases identical to TRBD1. Germline V gives CDR1 MDHEN, CDR2 SYDVKM. V shed 6 bases and J 4 bases; nucleotides not matched to a gene: 5. The CDR3 is 14 amino acids. The CDR3 sequence is CASRTGEGNQPQHF. The CDR3 coding sequence is TGTGCCAGCAGGACAGGGGAGGGTAATCAGCCCCAGCATTTT.